These 5 T cell receptor beta chains share one sample of origin, sequenced in a study of cytomegalovirus exposure and HLA in healthy donors. TCRdb's copy holds only in-frame clones and misses some; the assay was immunoSEQ multiplex PCR. The repertoire consists of tens of thousands of clones, with 90% to 95% occurring once and the leading ten covering approximately 1.1%. The specimen sequenced was PBMCs. The origin of the receptors is a woman in her twenties or thirties in good health and CMV-seropositive.

The chain joins TRBV5-1 to TRBJ2-3; TRBD1 might be the D (6 bases). Germline V lookup: CDR1 SGHRS, CDR2 YFSETQ. Trimming took off 4 bases at V and 2 bases at J, with 11 bases between the two ends. This CDR3 region has 14 residues. CDR3 nucleotides: TGCGCCAGCAGCGCCGGACAGTACACAGATACGCAGTATTTT. Translated: CASSAGQYTDTQYF.

This clone was detected once. The CDR3 loop reads CASSPIRTPPRDEQFF. In DNA, the CDR3 is TGTGCCAGCTCACCCATCAGGACTCCCCCTAGGGATGAGCAGTTCTTC. The V and J genes are TRBV18 and TRBJ2-1; perhaps TRBD2 as D (5 bases). Germline CDR1 and CDR2: KGHSH and LQKENI. Trimming took 3 bases from V and 8 from J, leaving 20 bases between them. CDR3 length: 16 amino acids.

The chain employs TRBV5-1 and TRBJ1-1; D call uncertain. The V end was cut by 6 bases, the J end by 4 bases, with 19 bases between. This CDR3 comprises 15 residues. Germline lookup yields CDR1 SGHRS and CDR2 YFSETQ. This CDR3 reads CASTPTALGATEAFF. The CDR3 bases are TGCGCCAGCACCCCCACTGCCCTCGGTGCCACTGAAGCTTTCTTT.

The chain couples TRBV5-6 to TRBJ1-1, with a weak D call TRBD1 (6 bases). Per germline, CDR1 SGHDT and CDR2 YYEEEE. The CDR3 extends over 18 amino acids. V was shortened by 1 base and J by 0 bases, with 19 bases between the two germline ends. The CDR3 spells CASSLYRGKIVMNTEAFF. The CDR3 DNA reads TGTGCCAGCAGCTTGTATAGGGGGAAAATTGTAATGAACACTGAAGCTTTCTTT.

The rearrangement uses TRBV28 and TRBJ2-5; no clear D gene. The germline V gene has CDR1 MDHEN and CDR2 SYDVKM. V lost 6 bases, J lost 1 base, and 6 bases lay in between. This CDR3 has 12 amino acids. The CDR3 is CASRSTQETQYF. For the CDR3, the DNA is TGTGCCAGCAGGAGTACCCAAGAGACCCAGTACTTC.